This T cell receptor (beta chain) was retrieved from a study of blood T cell repertoires in COVID-19. As for the study in general: Samples representing acute and convalescent COVID-19 were sourced from the United States, Italy and Spain. T cells, B-cell-depleted T cells, or PBMCs supplied cDNA or gDNA.

This CDR3 has 13 residues. V was clipped by 7 bases and J by 0 bases, with 9 bases between them. Germline V gene lookup returns CDR1 SNHLY and CDR2 FYNNEI. Profiled with immunoSEQ multiplex PCR; TCRdb holds only in-frame clones, not every one. Here the sample spans tens of thousands of clones, roughly 80% being singletons. The sequence was collected from a man at least 80 years old with acute or convalescent COVID-19. The sample consisted of peripheral blood. The gene calls are TRBV2 and TRBJ1-1; D perhaps matches TRBD1 (5 bases). CDR3 nucleotide sequence: TGTGCCAGCAAAGACAGCATGAACACTGAAGCTTTCTTT. Translated: CASKDSMNTEAFF.